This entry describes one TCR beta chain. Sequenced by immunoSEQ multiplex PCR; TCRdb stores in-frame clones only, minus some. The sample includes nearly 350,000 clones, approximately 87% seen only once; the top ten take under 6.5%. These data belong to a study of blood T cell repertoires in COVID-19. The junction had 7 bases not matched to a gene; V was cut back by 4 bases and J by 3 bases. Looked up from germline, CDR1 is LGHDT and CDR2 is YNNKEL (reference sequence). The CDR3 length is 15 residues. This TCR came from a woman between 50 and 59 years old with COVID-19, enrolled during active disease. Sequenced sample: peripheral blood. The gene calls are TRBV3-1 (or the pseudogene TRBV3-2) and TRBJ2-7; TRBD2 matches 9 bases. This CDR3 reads CASSRGASGNYEQYF. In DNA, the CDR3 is TGTGCCAGCAGCCGAGGAGCTAGCGGGAACTACGAGCAGTACTTC.